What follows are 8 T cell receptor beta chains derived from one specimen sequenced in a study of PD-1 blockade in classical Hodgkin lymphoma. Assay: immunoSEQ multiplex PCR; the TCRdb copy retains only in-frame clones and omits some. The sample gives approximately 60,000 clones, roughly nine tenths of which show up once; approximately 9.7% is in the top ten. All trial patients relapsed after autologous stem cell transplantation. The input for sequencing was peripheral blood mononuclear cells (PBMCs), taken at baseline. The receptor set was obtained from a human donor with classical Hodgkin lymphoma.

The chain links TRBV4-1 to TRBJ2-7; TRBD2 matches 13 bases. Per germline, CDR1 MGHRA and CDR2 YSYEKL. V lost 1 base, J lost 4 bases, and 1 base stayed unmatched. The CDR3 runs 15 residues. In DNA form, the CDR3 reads TGCGCCAGCAGCCAAGGACTAGCGGGGGGATACGAGCAGTACTTC. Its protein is CASSQGLAGGYEQYF.

DNA for the CDR3: TGCAGCGTTGAGTCCGACGAGCAGTACTTC. Its translation: CSVESDEQYF. The rearrangement uses TRBV29-1 and TRBJ2-7; D remains unclear. The CDR3 runs 10 residues. Trimming left V 3 bases short and J 5 bases short, with 5 bases between. Germline CDR1 reads SQVTM; CDR2 reads ANQGSEA.

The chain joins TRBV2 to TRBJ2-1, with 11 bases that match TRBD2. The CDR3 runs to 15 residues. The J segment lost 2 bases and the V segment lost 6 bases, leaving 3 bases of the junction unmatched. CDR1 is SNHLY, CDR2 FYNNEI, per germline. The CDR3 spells CASRRLAGPYNEQFF. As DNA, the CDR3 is TGTGCCAGCAGGCGACTAGCGGGGCCCTACAATGAGCAGTTCTTC.

CDR3 DNA sequence: TGTGCCAGCAGTCCGTCCCGGGACATGACCTACGAGCAGTACTTC. Protein sequence: CASSPSRDMTYEQYF. The V and J genes are TRBV28 and TRBJ2-7, with TRBD1 as a possible D gene (6 bases). V was trimmed by 5 bases and J by 2 bases, leaving 16 bases between them. The CDR3 is 15 residues long. CDR1 and CDR2 from the germline V gene are MDHEN and SYDVKM.

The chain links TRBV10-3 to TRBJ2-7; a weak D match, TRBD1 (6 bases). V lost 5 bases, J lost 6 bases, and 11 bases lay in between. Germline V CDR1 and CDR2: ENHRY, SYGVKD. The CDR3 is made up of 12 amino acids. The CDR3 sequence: CAISPGVGEQYF. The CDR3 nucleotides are TGTGCCATCAGTCCAGGGGTCGGCGAGCAGTACTTC.

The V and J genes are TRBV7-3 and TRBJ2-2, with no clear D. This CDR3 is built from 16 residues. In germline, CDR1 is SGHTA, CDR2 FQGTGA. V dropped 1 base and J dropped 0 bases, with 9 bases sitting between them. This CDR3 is CASSLMDGANTGELFF. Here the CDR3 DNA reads TGTGCCAGCAGCTTAATGGACGGTGCGAACACCGGGGAGCTGTTTTTT.

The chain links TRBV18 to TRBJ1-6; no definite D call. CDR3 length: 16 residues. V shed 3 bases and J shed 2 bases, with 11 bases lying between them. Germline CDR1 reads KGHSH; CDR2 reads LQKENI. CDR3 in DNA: TGTGCCAGCTCACCGACTGGGGAGGCCTATAATTCACCCCTCCACTTT. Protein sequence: CASSPTGEAYNSPLHF. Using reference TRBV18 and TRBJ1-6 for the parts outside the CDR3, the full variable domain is NAGVMQNPRHLVRRRGQEARLRCSPMKGHSHVYWYRQLPEEGLKFMVYLQKENIIDESGMPKERFSAEFPKEGPSILRIQQVVRGDSAAYFCASSPTGEAYNSPLHFGNGTRLTVT.

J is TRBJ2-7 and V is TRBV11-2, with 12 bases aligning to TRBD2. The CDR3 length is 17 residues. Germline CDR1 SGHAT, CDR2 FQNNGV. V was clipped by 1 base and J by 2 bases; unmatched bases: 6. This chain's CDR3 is CASSLGPRLAGAYEQYF. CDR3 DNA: TGTGCCAGCAGCTTAGGACCGAGACTAGCGGGGGCCTACGAGCAGTACTTC. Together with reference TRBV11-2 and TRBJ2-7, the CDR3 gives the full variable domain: EAGVAQSPRYKIIEKRQSVAFWCNPISGHATLYWYQQILGQGPKLLIQFQNNGVVDDSQLPKDRFSAERLKGVDSTLKIQPAKLEDSAVYLCASSLGPRLAGAYEQYFGPGTRLTVT.